The rows below give T cell receptor beta chains drawn from one sample of a study of shared clonotypes between healthy human individuals. TCRdb's copy holds only in-frame clones and misses some; the assay was immunoSEQ multiplex PCR. Among about 2,100,000 clones listed, roughly 91% were seen once. Sequenced material: naive CD8+ T cells from PBMCs. These receptor sequences come from a man between 18 and 35 years old in good health. Some clones in this sample may be carry-over from other donors' samples. The CDR3 runs from the conserved cysteine through the conserved F or W. D genes are given only for firm matches.

v_gene: TRBV5-4; d_gene: TRBD2; j_gene: TRBJ2-3; CDR3aa: CASSLGLAGPTDTQYF
v_gene: TRBV5-1; d_gene: TRBD1; j_gene: TRBJ2-3; CDR3aa: CASSWDRFTSTDTQYF
v_gene: TRBV6-5; d_gene: .; j_gene: TRBJ1-5; CDR3aa: CASSYGQGFQPQHF
v_gene: TRBV19; d_gene: .; j_gene: TRBJ1-2; CDR3aa: CASTRRGFEKDGYTF
v_gene: TRBV9; d_gene: TRBD1; j_gene: TRBJ2-7; CDR3aa: CASSSDPLQGPVWEQYF
v_gene: TRBV7-8; d_gene: TRBD1; j_gene: TRBJ1-1; CDR3aa: CASSLEVGDRGPLSTEAFF
v_gene: TRBV7-2; d_gene: .; j_gene: TRBJ1-1; CDR3aa: CASSLVGRGTEAFF
v_gene: TRBV10-3; d_gene: TRBD1; j_gene: TRBJ1-5; CDR3aa: CAISVDRVFSNQPQHF
v_gene: TRBV14; d_gene: .; j_gene: TRBJ2-7; CDR3aa: CASSQGRGYEQYF
v_gene: TRBV7-6; d_gene: TRBD2; j_gene: TRBJ2-1; CDR3aa: CASSTGLATGNEQFF
v_gene: TRBV7-9; d_gene: .; j_gene: TRBJ2-1; CDR3aa: CASTGWAVYNEQFF
v_gene: TRBV2; d_gene: TRBD2; j_gene: TRBJ2-2; CDR3aa: CASNRLAGVDGGELFF
v_gene: TRBV18; d_gene: TRBD1; j_gene: TRBJ2-7; CDR3aa: CASSPTGGIYEQYF
v_gene: TRBV11-2; d_gene: .; j_gene: TRBJ2-3; CDR3aa: CASSLGRTDTQYF
v_gene: TRBV9; d_gene: .; j_gene: TRBJ2-7; CDR3aa: CASSSSGSASSYEQYF
v_gene: TRBV2; d_gene: .; j_gene: TRBJ2-7; CDR3aa: CASSGSEGATEQYF
v_gene: TRBV4-1; d_gene: TRBD2; j_gene: TRBJ2-1; CDR3aa: CASSRGTSGYNEQFF
v_gene: TRBV29-1; d_gene: .; j_gene: TRBJ1-2; CDR3aa: CSVRMEANYGYTF
v_gene: TRBV5-6; d_gene: TRBD1; j_gene: TRBJ2-7; CDR3aa: CASSRDRGYEQYF
v_gene: TRBV7-9; d_gene: .; j_gene: TRBJ2-2; CDR3aa: CASSLEIQVTGELFF
v_gene: TRBV6-1; d_gene: TRBD2; j_gene: TRBJ2-7; CDR3aa: CASSEPGLAGVYEQYF
v_gene: TRBV7-6; d_gene: TRBD1; j_gene: TRBJ1-2; CDR3aa: CASSPGTVYGYTF
v_gene: TRBV5-8; d_gene: .; j_gene: TRBJ2-6; CDR3aa: CASRETGFGANVLTF
v_gene: TRBV5-8; d_gene: TRBD1; j_gene: TRBJ1-2; CDR3aa: CASSSLRDRGGFDYGYTF
v_gene: TRBV7-9; d_gene: .; j_gene: TRBJ1-4; CDR3aa: CASSPADRPNEKLFF
v_gene: TRBV27; d_gene: .; j_gene: TRBJ2-1; CDR3aa: CASSLSMLGYNEQFF
v_gene: TRBV9; d_gene: TRBD1; j_gene: TRBJ2-7; CDR3aa: CASSVSGTGDLYEQYF
v_gene: TRBV9; d_gene: TRBD1; j_gene: TRBJ2-5; CDR3aa: CASSVGDRVETQYF
v_gene: TRBV5-6; d_gene: TRBD2; j_gene: TRBJ2-2; CDR3aa: CASSARGLADTGELFF
v_gene: TRBV2; d_gene: .; j_gene: TRBJ1-1; CDR3aa: CASLRVREAFF
v_gene: TRBV9; d_gene: TRBD2; j_gene: TRBJ2-2; CDR3aa: CASSVVVAGAGGELFF
v_gene: TRBV27; d_gene: TRBD1; j_gene: TRBJ2-2; CDR3aa: CASGTEDTGELFF
v_gene: TRBV7-9; d_gene: .; j_gene: TRBJ2-7; CDR3aa: CASSTGIYEQYF
v_gene: TRBV4-3; d_gene: .; j_gene: TRBJ2-7; CDR3aa: CASSQDEGDGYEQYF
v_gene: TRBV6-1; d_gene: .; j_gene: TRBJ1-5; CDR3aa: CASRAGTNQPQHF
v_gene: TRBV10-3; d_gene: TRBD2; j_gene: TRBJ2-3; CDR3aa: CAISEPWTSGSSDTQYF
v_gene: TRBV28; d_gene: .; j_gene: TRBJ1-5; CDR3aa: CASSLPGEGQPQHF